Listed here is a single TCR beta chain. The CDR3 runs 18 residues. CDR1 is LNHDA and CDR2 is SQIVND in the germline V gene (reference sequence). V shed 3 bases and J shed 0 bases, with 17 bases lying between them. The source of the sample is a study of blood T cell repertoires in COVID-19. Turning to the study itself: Researchers got acute and convalescent COVID-19 samples from the United States, Italy and Spain. T cells, B-cell-depleted T cells, or PBMCs provided the cDNA or gDNA that served as material.

Original handling: Reference gene primers were amplified, and this amplification served to estimate nucleated cell counts. Clones were read by immunoSEQ multiplex PCR, and TCRdb kept only the in-frame ones, dropping some. D and trimming were read from the DNA, whereas the V and J calls and clone size are those reported in that table. The table lists 250,000 to 300,000 clones, more than 85% of them singletons. Enrollment of patients from Seattle took place during active infection, with longitudinal follow-up. The sample taken for sequencing was peripheral blood. This receptor was identified in a woman between 25 and 40 years old with COVID-19, enrolled during active disease. The chain couples TRBV19 to TRBJ2-2; D gene uncertain. The CDR3 loop reads CASSIGFWRIANTGELFF. CDR3 in DNA: TGTGCCAGTAGTATCGGTTTTTGGCGGATCGCGAACACCGGGGAGCTGTTTTTT.